Below, 24 T cell receptor beta chains from the same sample are listed, as sequenced in a study of blood T cell repertoires in COVID-19. Assay used: immunoSEQ multiplex PCR; TCRdb lists only in-frame clones, some missing. The sample has 150,000 to 200,000 clones, roughly 79% seen once. The specimen was peripheral blood. The receptors were sampled from an elderly woman with COVID-19, enrolled during active disease.

The chain links TRBV7-2 to TRBJ2-1, with 9 positions matching TRBD2. Germline CDR1 is SGHTA and CDR2 is FQGNSA. With V trimmed by 3 bases and J by 10 bases, 10 bases remained unmatched. This CDR3 is 15 amino acids long. Here the CDR3 reads CASSFGASGVLEQFF. The DNA for the CDR3 is TGTGCCAGCAGCTTCGGGGCTAGCGGGGTCCTCGAGCAGTTCTTC.

The chain carries TRBV6-5 and TRBJ1-3; D gene ambiguous. The CDR3 spans 15 residues. Germline-derived CDR1 and CDR2 are MNHEY and SVGAGI. Trimming stripped 6 bases from V and 0 bases from J, with 12 bases between. The CDR3 reads CASSPGVYSGNTIYF. The CDR3 DNA follows: TGTGCCAGCAGCCCCGGGGTATACTCTGGAAACACCATATATTTT.

This clone showed up just a few times. The chain uses TRBV28 and TRBJ1-6; D remains unclear. This CDR3 contains 12 residues. Germline V lookup: CDR1 MDHEN, CDR2 SYDVKM. The V gene lost 5 bases and the J gene lost 9 bases, with 8 bases spanning the gap. For the CDR3, the DNA is TGTGCCAGCAGTAGAGCGGGTTCACCCCTCCACTTT. It encodes CASSRAGSPLHF.

V usage is TRBV10-3 and J usage is TRBJ1-1, with D perhaps matching TRBD1 (5 bases). The V and J ends lost 4 bases and 7 bases respectively, with 13 bases between them. Germline V gene sequence: CDR1 ENHRY, CDR2 SYGVKD. The CDR3 covers 13 residues. The CDR3 is CAISAGGDGEAFF. CDR3 sequence (DNA): TGTGCCATCAGTGCGGGGGGTGACGGTGAAGCTTTCTTT.

The chain carries TRBV5-5 and TRBJ2-7; TRBD1 agrees at 9 bases. The CDR3 has 15 amino acids. J lost 6 bases, V lost 4 bases, and 11 bases had no gene match. Germline-derived CDR1 and CDR2 are SGHKS and YYEKEE (reference sequence). In DNA form, the CDR3 reads TGTGCCAGCAGCCAACCGGGACAGGGTCAATCCGAGCAGTACTTC. Protein: CASSQPGQGQSEQYF.

This chain uses TRBV7-3 with TRBJ2-2; D remains unclear. The CDR3 covers 11 residues. V was shortened by 5 bases and J by 5 bases, with 3 bases between the two germline ends. Germline V gene data show CDR1 as SGHTA and CDR2 as FQGTGA. CDR3 residues: CASSQTGELFF. CDR3 nucleotide sequence: TGTGCCAGCAGCCAAACCGGGGAGCTGTTTTTT.

The chain recombines TRBV5-6 with TRBJ2-1; 11 bases match TRBD2. Germline CDR1 and CDR2: SGHDT and YYEEEE. This CDR3 spans 16 amino acids. The V and J ends lost 4 bases and 7 bases, in that order; junction bases with no gene match: 10. The CDR3 spells CASSLRTSGFSNEQFF. CDR3 DNA sequence: TGTGCCAGCAGCCTTCGGACTAGCGGGTTTTCGAATGAGCAGTTCTTC.

The chain uses TRBV11-3 and TRBJ2-7; D is perhaps TRBD1 (6 bases). There are 15 residues in the CDR3. V gave up 4 bases and J gave up 4 bases, with 17 bases separating them. The germline V gene has CDR1 SGHNT and CDR2 YENEEA. The chain's CDR3 is CASSSFRGGLYEQYF. The CDR3 region has the DNA TGTGCCAGCAGCTCATTCAGGGGCGGTCTATACGAGCAGTACTTC. The full variable domain, rest sourced from reference TRBV11-3 and TRBJ2-7, is EAGVVQSPRYKIIEKKQPVAFWCNPISGHNTLYWYLQNLGQGPELLIRYENEEAVDDSQLPKDRFSAERLKGVDSTLKIQPAELGDSAVYLCASSSFRGGLYEQYFGPGTRLTVT.

V usage is TRBV28 and J usage is TRBJ2-5, with D unresolved. CDR1 is MDHEN, CDR2 SYDVKM, per germline. The CDR3 contains 14 residues. Deletions cut 0 bases from V and 1 base from J, with 6 bases between. The CDR3 protein is CASSLWISQETQYF. DNA for the CDR3: TGTGCCAGCAGTTTATGGATCAGCCAAGAGACCCAGTACTTC.

This chain uses TRBV5-1 with TRBJ1-1; tentatively, D is TRBD1 (5 bases). Germline loops: CDR1 SGHRS, CDR2 YFSETQ. The CDR3 extends over 13 amino acids. V dropped 2 bases and J dropped 2 bases, with 7 bases sitting between them. For the CDR3, the DNA is TGCGCCAGCAGCTTTGACAGTAACACTGAAGCTTTCTTT. Translation: CASSFDSNTEAFF.

This clone appeared a few times. The chain combines TRBV6-5 with TRBJ2-7, with D unresolved. The germline CDR1 and CDR2 sequences are MNHEY and SVGAGI. The CDR3 has 12 amino acids. The V and J ends lost 7 bases and 3 bases respectively, with 10 bases between them. CDR3 amino acids: CASTGFHYEQYF. The CDR3 nucleotides read TGTGCCAGCACCGGGTTCCACTACGAGCAGTACTTC.

The chain is built from TRBV15 and TRBJ1-6, with 8 bases that match TRBD1. The CDR3 runs 19 residues. The germline CDR1 and CDR2 sequences are LNHNV and YYDKDF (reference sequence). The trim removed 0 bases at V and 6 bases at J, leaving 13 bases unmatched. Here the CDR3 reads CATSRDLDRQGMSNSPLHF. DNA of the CDR3: TGTGCCACCAGCAGAGATCTGGATCGACAGGGGATGAGTAATTCACCCCTCCACTTT.

The sample holds a few counts of this clone. The chain combines TRBV28 with TRBJ1-5; 9 bases map to TRBD1. The J segment lost 5 bases and the V segment lost 6 bases, leaving 8 bases of the junction unmatched. Per the germline V gene, CDR1 is MDHEN and CDR2 is SYDVKM. This CDR3 has 15 amino acids. The CDR3 loop is CASSLPTGGDQPQHF. For the CDR3, the DNA is TGTGCCAGCAGCCTCCCGACAGGGGGAGATCAGCCCCAGCATTTT.

The rearrangement joins TRBV19 to TRBJ1-5; 10 nucleotides agree with TRBD1. V was clipped by 6 bases and J by 0 bases; unmatched bases: 11. The CDR3 sequence is 18 residues long. CDR1 and CDR2 from the germline V gene are LNHDA and SQIVND (reference sequence). The chain's CDR3 is CASSSDRGLGDSNQPQHF. The DNA for the CDR3 is TGTGCCAGTAGCTCGGACAGGGGGTTGGGGGATAGCAATCAGCCCCAGCATTTT.

The chain recombines TRBV7-9 with TRBJ1-2, with D possibly matching TRBD1 (6 bases). In germline, CDR1 is SEHNR, CDR2 FQNEAQ (reference sequence). CDR3 size: 13 residues. Trimming left V 1 base short and J 10 bases short, with 13 bases between. CDR3 residues: CASSLGQGHDYTF. CDR3 DNA sequence: TGTGCCAGCAGCTTAGGGCAGGGGCATGACTACACCTTC.

V usage is TRBV13 and J usage is TRBJ2-1; D is undetermined. The V gene's germline CDR1 is PRHDT and CDR2 FYEKMQ (reference sequence). This CDR3 is 17 amino acids long. Trimming removed 1 base at V and 1 base at J, with 14 bases between. CDR3 sequence: CASSLEGFQASYNEQFF. For the CDR3, the DNA is TGTGCCAGCAGCTTAGAAGGTTTCCAGGCTTCCTACAATGAGCAGTTCTTC.

This clone has just one count. The V call is TRBV18, the J call TRBJ1-2; no reliable D call. The CDR3 is made up of 13 amino acids. The germline V gene encodes CDR1 KGHSH and CDR2 LQKENI. The V end was cut by 6 bases, the J end by 3 bases, with 11 bases between. As DNA, the CDR3 is TGTGCCAGCTCCCCGTCACGGGACTATGGCTACACCTTC. Translation: CASSPSRDYGYTF.

V usage is TRBV3-1 (or the pseudogene TRBV3-2) and J usage is TRBJ1-1; possible D gene TRBD1, 6 bases. V lost 0 bases to trimming and J lost 10 bases, with 12 bases between them. Germline assignment: CDR1 LGHDT and CDR2 YNNKEL (reference sequence). The CDR3 runs to 13 residues. The CDR3 bases are TGTGCCAGCAGCCAAGATTGGAAAGGGGGAGCTTTCTTT. Amino acid sequence: CASSQDWKGGAFF.

The J gene is TRBJ2-1, the V gene TRBV7-2; TRBD2 matches 11 bases. The CDR3 totals 15 residues. Germline trimming cut 5 bases from V and 4 bases from J; bases unmatched to any gene: 4. The germline V gene has CDR1 SGHTA and CDR2 FQGNSA. CDR3 loop: CASSPRTSGYNEQFF. The CDR3 nucleotides read TGTGCCAGCAGCCCCAGGACTAGCGGGTACAATGAGCAGTTCTTC. Based on the CDR3 plus reference TRBV7-2 and TRBJ2-1, the full variable domain is GAGVSQSPSNKVTEKGKDVELRCDPISGHTALYWYRQSLGQGLEFLIYFQGNSAPDKSGLPSDRFSAERTGGSVSTLTIQRTQQEDSAVYLCASSPRTSGYNEQFFGPGTRLTVL.

The V call is TRBV20-1, the J call TRBJ1-5; 7 positions match TRBD1. V trimming: 3 bases; J trimming: 1 base; junction bases outside the gene matches: 6. The CDR3 has 15 residues. Germline V CDR1 and CDR2: DFQATT, SNEGSKA (reference sequence). DNA of the CDR3: TGCAGTGCTAGTCAGGGGGGTGGGAGCAATCAGCCCCAGCATTTT. Translated, it gives CSASQGGGSNQPQHF.

This clone was seen only a few times. V is TRBV2 and J is TRBJ2-7; 9 nucleotides align to TRBD2. CDR3 size: 14 residues. Germline CDR1 and CDR2: SNHLY and FYNNEI. The J segment lost 5 bases and the V segment lost 4 bases, leaving 6 bases of the junction unmatched. The CDR3 region has the DNA TGTGCCAGCAGTGTAGGGACTAGCTTTGACGAGCAGTACTTC. Protein product: CASSVGTSFDEQYF.

J is TRBJ2-3 and V is TRBV29-1; 8 bases match TRBD2. This CDR3 contains 13 residues. CDR1 is SQVTM, CDR2 ANQGSEA, per germline. The V gene end was trimmed by 6 bases and the J gene end by 1 base; junction bases not matched to a gene: 3. This CDR3 reads CSVSLAGTDTQYF. For the CDR3, the DNA is TGCAGCGTCTCACTAGCGGGCACAGATACGCAGTATTTT.

This clone was counted only a few times. The chain links TRBV5-4 to TRBJ1-2, with no clear D. Germline CDR1 reads SGHNT; CDR2 reads YYREEE (reference sequence). The ends were cut back, 0 bases at V and 8 bases at J, with 5 bases in the middle. This CDR3 is 11 amino acids long. The CDR3, as DNA: TGTGCCAGCAGCTTGGCCGGGGGCTACACCTTC. Translating it yields CASSLAGGYTF. Full variable domain (missing parts from reference TRBV5-4 and TRBJ1-2): ETGVTQSPTHLIKTRGQQVTLRCSSQSGHNTVSWYQQALGQGPQFIFQYYREEENGRGNFPPRFSGLQFPNYSSELNVNALELDDSALYLCASSLAGGYTFGSGTRLTVV.

This clone was counted between two and nine times. The CDR3 loop is CASSIFRGHSSGNTIYF. CDR3 DNA: TGTGCCAGTAGTATATTCAGGGGTCATTCCTCTGGAAACACCATATATTTT. J is TRBJ1-3 and V is TRBV19, with D perhaps TRBD1 (6 bases). The germline CDR1 and CDR2 sequences are LNHDA and SQIVND (reference sequence). The ends were cut back, 2 bases at V and 0 bases at J, with 14 bases in the middle. The CDR3 covers 17 residues.